The clone carrying this T cell receptor (beta chain) was counted only a few times. The target antigen is unknown. All donors were healthy Caucasians. The entry originates in a study of identical twins. Findings and caveats of the study: Sharing of beta out-of-frame sequences by twins showed a weaker excess.

V lost 4 bases, J lost 6 bases, and 4 bases stayed unmatched. CDR3 size: 12 residues. Per the germline V gene, CDR1 is SGHRS and CDR2 is YFSETQ. TCRdb reprocessed the 5' RACE reads via MiXCR and lists one record per CDR3 protein. The data hold 700,000 or so distinct CDR3 sequences, with over 20% observed a single time. The same specimen was also included in a second study, on T cells expressing NK-cell markers. That report adds: It was from sorted CD3+CD56+NKG2C+, CD3+CD56+NKG2C- and CD3+CD56-NKG2C+ T cells that TCR beta repertoires came. The CD3+CD56-NKG2C+ fraction of a handful of donors was likewise dominated by these clonotypes.

This chain uses TRBV5-1 with TRBJ2-7; 7 bases map to TRBD2. Sequenced material: PBMCs. This sequence originates from a woman aged 18-29 years in good health. DNA for the CDR3: TGCGCCAGCAGCCGACTAGCAGCCGAGCAGTACTTC. This translates into CASSRLAAEQYF.